A single T cell receptor (beta chain) is shown here with its context. The method was immunoSEQ multiplex PCR; TCRdb's version includes in-frame clones alone and lacks a portion of them. The sample contains 190,000 or so clones, about four fifths of which appear only once. This record comes from a study of cytomegalovirus exposure and HLA in healthy donors. Study-level background: The 95 to 150 validation repertoires were produced on the same platform as the 670 or so repertoires of the first cohort. This was reported in a later analysis.

The ends were cut back, 4 bases at V and 6 bases at J, with 12 bases in the middle. Germline CDR1 SEHNR, CDR2 FQNEAQ (reference sequence). The CDR3 spans 13 residues. Input material: PBMCs. The chain has TRBV7-9 and TRBJ1-2; a weak D match, TRBD1 (6 bases). The TCR originated in a woman aged 18-30 years in good health and CMV-seropositive. The CDR3 spells CASSSGTLDGYTF. In DNA, the CDR3 is TGTGCCAGCAGCTCAGGGACACTGGATGGCTACACCTTC.